Described below is a single T cell receptor (beta chain) sequence and its context. Its antigen is as yet unknown. Amplification targeted TCR beta CDR3 regions from RNA transcripts. RT-PCR in the first round (using the HTBI primer set) targeted the TCR CDR3. TCRdb reprocessed the multiplex PCR reads with MiXCR, giving one entry per CDR3 protein. The sample includes about 480,000 distinct CDR3 sequences, approximately 15% of them seen just once. These data are taken from a study of T cells in Graves' hyperthyroidism and ophthalmopathy. Whole-study results and caveats: Model-based prediction identified ophthalmopathy a median 6.5 months prior to its onset.

Graves' hyperthyroidism is called stable when ophthalmopathy does not progress within 18 months. Newly diagnosed hyperthyroidism, duration under 2 months, in patients aged 18 to 65. The sequenced sample was blood. The receptor comes from a woman in her late teens or twenties with Graves' hyperthyroidism.

The CDR3 loop is CASSKGDYLYEQYF. The CDR3 DNA reads TGTGCCAGCAGCAAAGGGGACTACTTATACGAGCAGTACTTC. The chain couples TRBV3-1 to TRBJ2-7; 7 positions match TRBD2. Germline lookup yields CDR1 LGHDT and CDR2 YNNKEL (reference sequence). The CDR3 sequence is 14 residues long. The trim removed 5 bases at V and 4 bases at J, leaving 8 bases unmatched.